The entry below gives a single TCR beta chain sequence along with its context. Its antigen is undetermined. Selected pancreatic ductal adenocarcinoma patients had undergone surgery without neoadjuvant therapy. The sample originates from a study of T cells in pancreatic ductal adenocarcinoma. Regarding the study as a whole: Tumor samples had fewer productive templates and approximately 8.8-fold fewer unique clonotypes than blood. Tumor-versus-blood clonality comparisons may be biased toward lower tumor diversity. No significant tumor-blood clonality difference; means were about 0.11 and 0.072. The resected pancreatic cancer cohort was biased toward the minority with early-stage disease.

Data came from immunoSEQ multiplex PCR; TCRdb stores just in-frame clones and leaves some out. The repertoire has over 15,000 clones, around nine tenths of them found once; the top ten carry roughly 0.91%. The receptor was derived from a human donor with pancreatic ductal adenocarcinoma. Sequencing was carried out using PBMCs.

The CDR3, as DNA: TGCAGCGCCGGACAGGGGGCGCTGGGGGAGACCCAGTACTTC. Its protein product is CSAGQGALGETQYF. The V and J genes are TRBV29-1 and TRBJ2-5, with 11 bases identical to TRBD1. The V gene's germline CDR1 is SQVTM and CDR2 ANQGSEA. This CDR3 has 14 residues. Trimming at V came to 7 bases and at J to 5 bases, leaving 9 bases not matched to a gene.